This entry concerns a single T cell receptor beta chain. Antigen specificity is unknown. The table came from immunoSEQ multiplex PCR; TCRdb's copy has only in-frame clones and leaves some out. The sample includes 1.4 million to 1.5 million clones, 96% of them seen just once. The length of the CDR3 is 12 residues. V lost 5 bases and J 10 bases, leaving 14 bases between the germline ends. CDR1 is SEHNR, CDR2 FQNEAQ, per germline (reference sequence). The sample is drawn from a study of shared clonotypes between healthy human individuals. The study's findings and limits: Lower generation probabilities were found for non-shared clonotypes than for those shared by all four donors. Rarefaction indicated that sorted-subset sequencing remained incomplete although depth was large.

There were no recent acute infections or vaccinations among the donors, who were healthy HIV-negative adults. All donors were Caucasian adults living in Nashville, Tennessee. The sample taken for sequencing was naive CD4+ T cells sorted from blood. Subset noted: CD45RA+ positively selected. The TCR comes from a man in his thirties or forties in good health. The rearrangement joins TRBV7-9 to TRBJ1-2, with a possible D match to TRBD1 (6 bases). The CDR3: CASSRDRTLYTF. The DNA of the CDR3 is TGTGCCAGCAGCCGAGACAGGACCCTCTACACCTTC.